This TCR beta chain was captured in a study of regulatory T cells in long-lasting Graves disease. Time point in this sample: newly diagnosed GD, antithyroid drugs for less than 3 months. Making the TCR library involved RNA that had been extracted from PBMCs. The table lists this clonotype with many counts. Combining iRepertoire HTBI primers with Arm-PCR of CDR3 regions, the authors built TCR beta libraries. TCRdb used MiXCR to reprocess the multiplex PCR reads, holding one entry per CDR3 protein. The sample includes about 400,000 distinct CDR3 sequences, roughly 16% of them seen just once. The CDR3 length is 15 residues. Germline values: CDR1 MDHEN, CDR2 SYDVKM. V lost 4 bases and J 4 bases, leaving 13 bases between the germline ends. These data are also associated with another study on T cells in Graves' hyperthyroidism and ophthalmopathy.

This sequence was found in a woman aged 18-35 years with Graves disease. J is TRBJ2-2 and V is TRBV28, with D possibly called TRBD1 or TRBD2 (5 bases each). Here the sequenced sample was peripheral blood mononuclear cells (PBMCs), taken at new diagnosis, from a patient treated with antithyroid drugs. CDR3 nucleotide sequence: TGTGCCAGCAGTTCCAGGGTGAGGGTCACCGGGGAGCTGTTTTTT. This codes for CASSSRVRVTGELFF.